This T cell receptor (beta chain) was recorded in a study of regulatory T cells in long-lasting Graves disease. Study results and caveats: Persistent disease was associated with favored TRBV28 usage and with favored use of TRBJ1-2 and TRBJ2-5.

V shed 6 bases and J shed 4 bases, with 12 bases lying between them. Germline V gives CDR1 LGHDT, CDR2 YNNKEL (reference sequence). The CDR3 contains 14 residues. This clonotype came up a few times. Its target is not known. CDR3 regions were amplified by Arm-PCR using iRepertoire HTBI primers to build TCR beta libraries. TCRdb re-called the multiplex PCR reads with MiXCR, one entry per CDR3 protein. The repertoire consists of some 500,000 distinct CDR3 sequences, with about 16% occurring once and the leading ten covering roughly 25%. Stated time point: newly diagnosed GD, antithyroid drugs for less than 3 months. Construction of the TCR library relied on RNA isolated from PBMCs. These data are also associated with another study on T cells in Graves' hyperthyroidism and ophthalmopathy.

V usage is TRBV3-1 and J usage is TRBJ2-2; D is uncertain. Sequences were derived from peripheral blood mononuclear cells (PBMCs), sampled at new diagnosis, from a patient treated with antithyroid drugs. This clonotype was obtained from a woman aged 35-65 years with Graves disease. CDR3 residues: CASSYNLGTGELFF. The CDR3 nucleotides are TGTGCCAGCAGTTATAATTTGGGCACCGGGGAGCTGTTTTTT.